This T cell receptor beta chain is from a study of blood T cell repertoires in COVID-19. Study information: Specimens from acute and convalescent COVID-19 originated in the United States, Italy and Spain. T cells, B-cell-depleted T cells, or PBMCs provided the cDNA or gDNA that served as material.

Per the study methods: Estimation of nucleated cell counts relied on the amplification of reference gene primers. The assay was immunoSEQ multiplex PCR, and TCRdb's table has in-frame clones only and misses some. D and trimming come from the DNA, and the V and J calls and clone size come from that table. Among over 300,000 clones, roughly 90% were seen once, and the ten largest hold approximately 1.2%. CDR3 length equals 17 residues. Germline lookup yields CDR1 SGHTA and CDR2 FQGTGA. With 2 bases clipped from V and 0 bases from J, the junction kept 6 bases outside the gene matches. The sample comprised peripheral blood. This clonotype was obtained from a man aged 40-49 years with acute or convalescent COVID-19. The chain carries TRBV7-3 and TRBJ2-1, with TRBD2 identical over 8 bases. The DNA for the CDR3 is TGTGCCAGCAGCTTAGGTCAGCGGGGGATCTCCTACAATGAGCAGTTCTTC. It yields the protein CASSLGQRGISYNEQFF.